What follows are 28 T cell receptor beta chains derived from one specimen sequenced in a study of CD4+ T cells in melanoma. Sequencing was performed with immunoSEQ multiplex PCR; in TCRdb, only in-frame clones are kept and a portion is missing. In the table there are some 13,000 clones, roughly 80% of which are singletons. The specimen was cells from a culture (not recorded whether cultured in vitro). All receptors derive from a human donor with melanoma.

The DNA for the CDR3 is TGTGCCAGCAGCTTACTAGCGGGGGTTGTAGAGACCCAGTACTTC. Its translation: CASSLLAGVVETQYF. The chain uses TRBV11-2 and TRBJ2-5, with TRBD2 matching over 10 bases. The germline V gene has CDR1 SGHAT and CDR2 FQNNGV. The CDR3 runs 15 residues. The junction had 4 bases not matched to a gene; V was cut back by 2 bases and J by 4 bases.

V gene TRBV10-3 combines with J gene TRBJ1-2, with D tentatively TRBD1 (5 bases). The CDR3 runs 13 residues. The V end was cut by 8 bases, the J end by 2 bases, with 12 bases between. The germline CDR1 and CDR2 sequences are ENHRY and SYGVKD. CDR3 coding DNA: TGTGCCATCCCGAGGAGGGGAAACTATGGCTACACCTTC. Protein: CAIPRRGNYGYTF.

The chain carries TRBV6-5 and TRBJ2-2; no firm D call. From germline, CDR1 is MNHEY and CDR2 SVGAGI. The CDR3 is made up of 13 amino acids. Deletions cut 2 bases from V and 5 bases from J, with 6 bases between. The DNA for the CDR3 is TGTGCCAGCAGTTACGTAGTAACCGGGGAGCTGTTTTTT. Its translation: CASSYVVTGELFF.

The chain joins TRBV28 to TRBJ2-7, with D possibly called TRBD1 or TRBD2 (5 bases each). CDR1 and CDR2 from the germline V gene are MDHEN and SYDVKM. This CDR3 region has 13 residues. V dropped 8 bases and J dropped 0 bases, with 11 bases sitting between them. CDR3 DNA sequence: TGTGCCAGCGGGGCAGGGAGCTCCTACGAGCAGTACTTC. Amino acid sequence: CASGAGSSYEQYF.

The table lists this clone with a few counts. The chain recombines TRBV29-1 with TRBJ1-5; the match to TRBD1 covers 7 bases. The CDR3 length is 13 residues. The ends lost 5 bases at V and 7 bases at J; junction bases unmatched: 8. Germline CDR1 SQVTM, CDR2 ANQGSEA. The CDR3 spells CSVLGTAGQPQHF. CDR3 nucleotide sequence: TGCAGCGTTCTTGGGACAGCGGGACAGCCCCAGCATTTT. Based on the CDR3 plus reference TRBV29-1 and TRBJ1-5, the full variable domain is SAVISQKPSRDICQRGTSLTIQCQVDSQVTMMFWYRQQPGQSLTLIATANQGSEATYESGFVIDKFPISRPNLTFSTLTVSNMSPEDSSIYLCSVLGTAGQPQHFGDGTRLSIL.

This clone was counted between two and nine times. This chain connects TRBV2 to TRBJ1-2, with a weak D call TRBD1 (6 bases). Trimming pared 6 bases from V and 8 bases from J, leaving 19 bases between. This CDR3 contains 14 residues. Per germline, CDR1 SNHLY and CDR2 FYNNEI. The CDR3 here is CASRRDTGYAGYTF. CDR3 sequence (DNA): TGTGCCAGCAGACGGGACACGGGATATGCAGGCTACACCTTC.

The chain is built from TRBV29-1 and TRBJ2-1, with D possibly being TRBD1 (6 bases). The V end lost 0 bases, the J end lost 8 bases, and 14 bases lay between the germline ends. CDR1 is SQVTM, CDR2 ANQGSEA, per germline. The CDR3 covers 14 residues. CDR3 amino acids: CSVEEKQGKDEQFF. CDR3 nucleotides: TGCAGCGTTGAAGAAAAACAGGGTAAGGATGAGCAGTTCTTC.

The chain joins TRBV5-1 to TRBJ2-3; D unclear. Germline V gives CDR1 SGHRS, CDR2 YFSETQ. V gave up 3 bases and J gave up 6 bases, with 17 bases separating them. CDR3 length: 15 amino acids. This CDR3 is CASSSSQVLPDTQYF. Written as DNA, the CDR3 is TGCGCCAGCAGCTCCTCACAAGTACTACCCGATACGCAGTATTTT. The whole variable domain, remainder taken from reference TRBV5-1 and TRBJ2-3, is KAGVTQTPRYLIKTRGQQVTLSCSPISGHRSVSWYQQTPGQGLQFLFEYFSETQRNKGNFPGRFSGRQFSNSRSEMNVSTLELGDSALYLCASSSSQVLPDTQYFGPGTRLTVL.

CDR3 region: CASSLEVGGTQYF. CDR3 nucleotide sequence: TGCGCCAGCAGCTTGGAAGTGGGGGGGACCCAGTACTTC. This chain connects TRBV5-1 to TRBJ2-5, with D possibly being TRBD2 (6 bases). The ends were cut back, 0 bases at V and 7 bases at J, with 10 bases in the middle. The CDR3 runs 13 residues. The germline V gene has CDR1 SGHRS and CDR2 YFSETQ.

This clone appeared a single time. This chain connects TRBV30 to TRBJ2-2; maybe TRBD1 (5 bases). Trimming pared 2 bases from V and 1 base from J, leaving 20 bases between. CDR3 length: 18 residues. The germline V gene encodes CDR1 GTSNPN and CDR2 SVGIG (reference sequence). The CDR3 here is CAWSSKDLGVRNTGELFF. Here the CDR3 DNA reads TGTGCCTGGAGTTCTAAGGACCTAGGGGTTCGGAACACCGGGGAGCTGTTTTTT.

The chain employs TRBV6-5 and TRBJ1-6; maybe TRBD1 (5 bases). The CDR3 loop spans 14 amino acids. Germline CDR1 is MNHEY and CDR2 is SVGAGI. With 5 bases removed from V and 3 bases from J, the gap between germline ends came to 8 bases. This CDR3 reads CASSERGYNSPLHF. For the CDR3, the DNA is TGTGCCAGCAGTGAGAGGGGCTATAATTCACCCCTCCACTTT.

This chain joins TRBV18 and TRBJ2-2, with TRBD2 matching 11 bases. Germline CDR1 and CDR2: KGHSH and LQKENI. V trimming: 3 bases; J trimming: 8 bases; junction bases outside the gene matches: 8. CDR3 length equals 16 residues. In nucleotides, the CDR3 is TGTGCCAGCTCACCGACTAGCGGGACTCAATTAGGGGAGCTGTTTTTT. Translating gives CASSPTSGTQLGELFF.

This sequence joins TRBV6-5 and TRBJ2-7; no definite D call. CDR3 length: 15 residues. In germline, CDR1 is MNHEY, CDR2 SVGAGI. Between the trimmed V and J ends, which lost 6 bases and 2 bases, there was a span of 17 bases. Here the CDR3 reads CASRPPNSFPYEQYF. For the CDR3, the DNA is TGTGCCAGCAGACCGCCGAACAGCTTCCCCTACGAGCAGTACTTC.

V and J are TRBV7-8 and TRBJ2-7, with 8 bases matching TRBD2. Germline CDR1 SGHVS, CDR2 FQNEAQ. This CDR3 comprises 13 residues. V lost 8 bases and J lost 10; bases outside the gene matches: 13. The CDR3 nucleotides are TGTGCCAGCGTGCCCGGGGGGGTACTTTCCCAGTACTTC. Amino acid sequence: CASVPGGVLSQYF.

The genes are TRBV11-2 and TRBJ2-1; no definite D call. The germline gives CDR1 SGHAT, CDR2 FQNNGV. The CDR3 extends over 14 amino acids. V lost 3 bases and J lost 0, with 6 bases in between. The CDR3 region is CASSLASSYNEQFF. CDR3 in DNA: TGTGCCAGCAGCTTGGCAAGCTCCTACAATGAGCAGTTCTTC.

The rearrangement links TRBV5-5 to TRBJ1-5; no firm D call. Germline lookup yields CDR1 SGHKS and CDR2 YYEKEE (reference sequence). Trimming cost V 3 bases and J 6 bases, with 13 bases left between them. The CDR3 contains 14 residues. The chain's CDR3 is CASSYGDRRQPQHF. DNA of the CDR3: TGTGCCAGCAGCTACGGGGATAGACGTCAGCCCCAGCATTTT.

The rearrangement joins TRBV10-1 to TRBJ2-7, with D perhaps TRBD1 or TRBD2 (5 bases each). The CDR3 spans 15 residues. Germline CDR1 WNHNN, CDR2 SYGVQD (reference sequence). V lost 3 bases and J 2 bases, leaving 14 bases between the germline ends. CDR3 DNA sequence: TGCGCCAGCAGTGAAACCGGGACCGCTGCCTACGAGCAGTACTTC. It translates to CASSETGTAAYEQYF.

The chain joins TRBV7-2 to TRBJ2-7, with D possibly being TRBD1 (5 bases). With 0 bases removed from V and 3 bases from J, the gap between germline ends came to 12 bases. This CDR3 has 15 residues. Per the germline V gene, CDR1 is SGHTA and CDR2 is FQGNSA. The CDR3, as DNA: TGTGCCAGCAGCTTAGCGTGGGGCCCTAGCTACGAGCAGTACTTC. The encoded protein is CASSLAWGPSYEQYF. The full variable domain, rest sourced from reference TRBV7-2 and TRBJ2-7, is GAGVSQSPSNKVTEKGKDVELRCDPISGHTALYWYRQSLGQGLEFLIYFQGNSAPDKSGLPSDRFSAERTGGSVSTLTIQRTQQEDSAVYLCASSLAWGPSYEQYFGPGTRLTVT.

This chain uses TRBV9 with TRBJ1-1, with D maybe TRBD1 (5 bases). The CDR3 totals 13 residues. Trimming left V 0 bases short and J 4 bases short, with 7 bases between. Germline-derived CDR1 and CDR2 are SGDLS and YYNGEE. CDR3 DNA sequence: TGTGCCAGCAGCGTAGGGCAGGGCACTGAAGCTTTCTTT. Translating it yields CASSVGQGTEAFF.

The V call is TRBV4-1, the J call TRBJ2-5; TRBD1 or TRBD2 may be the D gene (5 bases each). Germline V lookup: CDR1 MGHRA, CDR2 YSYEKL. V was shortened by 1 base and J by 1 base, with 10 bases between the two germline ends. The CDR3 is 15 residues long. The CDR3 spells CASSQVTGRQETQYF. As DNA, the CDR3 is TGCGCCAGCAGCCAAGTGACGGGGCGCCAAGAGACCCAGTACTTC.

This clone showed up just a few times. This sequence joins TRBV20-1 and TRBJ2-3; D unclear. Germline V CDR1 and CDR2: DFQATT, SNEGSKA (reference sequence). V gave up 6 bases and J gave up 6 bases, with 7 bases separating them. This CDR3 contains 10 residues. The CDR3 spells CSATRDTQYF. DNA of the CDR3: TGCAGTGCAACTCGGGATACGCAGTATTTT.

The chain recombines TRBV6-1 with TRBJ1-2; D uncertain. CDR1 is MNHNS and CDR2 is SASEGT in the germline V gene. Trimming left V 5 bases short and J 4 bases short, with 17 bases between. This CDR3 comprises 15 residues. CDR3 amino acids: CASSLGRAPIYGYTF. CDR3 in DNA: TGTGCCAGCAGTCTCGGTAGGGCTCCCATCTATGGCTACACCTTC.

The gene calls are TRBV5-8 and TRBJ1-1, with D perhaps matching TRBD1 (6 bases). Germline V gene lookup returns CDR1 SGHTS and CDR2 YDEGEE. The ends were cut back, 4 bases at V and 3 bases at J, with 13 bases in the middle. The CDR3 extends over 14 amino acids. CDR3 sequence: CASSLRGADTEAFF. CDR3 DNA: TGTGCCAGCAGCCTACGGGGGGCGGACACTGAAGCTTTCTTT.

This clone was seen more than once but under ten times. The chain couples TRBV4-1 to TRBJ2-6; D may match TRBD1 or TRBD2 (5 bases each). Trimming cost V 0 bases and J 9 bases, with 12 bases left between them. Germline lookup yields CDR1 MGHRA and CDR2 YSYEKL. This CDR3 is built from 15 residues. The CDR3 DNA is TGCGCCAGCAGCCAAGATGAGGGGCACCGCAACGTCCTGACTTTC. Protein sequence: CASSQDEGHRNVLTF.

V gene TRBV9 combines with J gene TRBJ1-2; TRBD1 is a possible D gene (6 bases). The V end lost 4 bases, the J end lost 0 bases, and 10 bases lay between the germline ends. The CDR3 is made up of 14 amino acids. The germline V gene encodes CDR1 SGDLS and CDR2 YYNGEE. The CDR3 is CASSTRTANYGYTF. The DNA of the CDR3 is TGTGCCAGCAGCACCCGGACAGCTAACTATGGCTACACCTTC.

This clone showed up just a few times. The J gene is TRBJ2-7, the V gene TRBV11-1; a weak D match, TRBD1 (6 bases). V lost 6 bases and J 3 bases, leaving 12 bases between the germline ends. The CDR3 has 13 amino acids. The germline gives CDR1 SGHAT, CDR2 FQDESV (reference sequence). The CDR3 spells CASRKDRNYEQYF. As DNA, the CDR3 is TGTGCCAGCAGGAAAGACAGGAACTACGAGCAGTACTTC.

The chain links TRBV6-6 to TRBJ1-3; tentatively, D is TRBD1 (6 bases). The germline CDR1 and CDR2 sequences are MNHNY and SVGAGI (reference sequence). Trimming removed 3 bases from V and 4 bases from J, with 16 bases in between. This CDR3 is 16 amino acids long. In nucleotides, the CDR3 is TGTGCCAGCAGTTATGGGGGGGCGCGGACGGGAAACACCATATATTTT. Translated: CASSYGGARTGNTIYF.

This clone was observed once. This chain connects TRBV5-6 to TRBJ1-3; D gene ambiguous. The CDR3 contains 14 residues. Per the germline V gene, CDR1 is SGHDT and CDR2 is YYEEEE. V was trimmed by 4 bases and J by 2 bases, leaving 10 bases between them. The CDR3 reads CASSRGSAGNTIYF. The CDR3 DNA reads TGTGCCAGCAGCCGCGGATCTGCTGGAAACACCATATATTTT.